The sequence of this T cell receptor (beta chain) was determined in a study of Graves' ophthalmopathy and Graves' hyperthyroidism. Study observations and caveats: For predicting ophthalmopathy progression, the model had 70.59% sensitivity and 72.22% specificity. Stable hyperthyroidism and ophthalmopathy were told apart by a 13-signature model, which achieved around 90% sensitivity and approximately 81% specificity.

The study excluded patients with other autoimmune diseases, uncontrolled infections, pregnancy or lactation. Germline values: CDR1 SGDLS, CDR2 YYNGEE. The CDR3 is 15 residues long. The V gene end was trimmed by 2 bases and the J gene end by 7 bases; junction bases not matched to a gene: 5. A remark on this clonotype: Antigen specificity is unknown.

The sequenced template was RNA, covering the TCR beta CDR3 region. HTBI primers were used in a first-round RT-PCR, which preceded a second-round multiplex PCR. TCRdb processed the multiplex PCR reads anew with MiXCR; each CDR3 protein has one entry. This sample has about half a million distinct CDR3 sequences; 13% to 15% occur once, and the top ten carry approximately 9.8%. The sample taken for sequencing was blood. The receptor was derived from a woman aged 25-40 years with Graves' ophthalmopathy. V is TRBV9 and J is TRBJ2-3; TRBD2 aligns across 12 bases. The CDR3 is CASSVAGTSGYTQYF. The CDR3 bases are TGTGCCAGCAGCGTCGCCGGGACTAGCGGGTATACGCAGTATTTT.